These 23 T cell receptor beta chains originate from one sample sequenced in a study of blood T cell repertoires in COVID-19. Profiled with immunoSEQ multiplex PCR; TCRdb holds only in-frame clones, not every one. The sample lists 170,000 or so clones, about 86% occurring once. The specimen was peripheral blood. These receptors came from a man aged 50 or older with active or convalescent COVID-19.

The chain has TRBV28 and TRBJ2-7; D might be TRBD2 (6 bases). The CDR3 has 12 residues. CDR1 and CDR2 from the germline V gene are MDHEN and SYDVKM. V lost 2 bases and J lost 7, with 9 bases in between. The CDR3 nucleotides are TGTGCCAGCAGTTTAGATGGGAGGGAGCAGTACTTC. This codes for CASSLDGREQYF. Full variable domain (remainder filled in from reference TRBV28 and TRBJ2-7): DVKVTQSSRYLVKRTGEKVFLECVQDMDHENMFWYRQDPGLGLRLIYFSYDVKMKEKGDIPEGYSVSREKKERFSLILESASTNQTSMYLCASSLDGREQYFGPGTRLTVT.

This rearrangement joins TRBV28 to TRBJ1-5, with a possible D match to TRBD1 (5 bases). The V end was cut by 7 bases, the J end by 1 base, with 5 bases between. CDR1 and CDR2 from the germline V gene are MDHEN and SYDVKM. The CDR3 totals 12 residues. CDR3 loop: CASTGSNQPQHF. Here the CDR3 DNA reads TGTGCCAGCACAGGGAGCAATCAGCCCCAGCATTTT.

This chain connects TRBV27 to TRBJ2-2; TRBD1 is a possible D gene (6 bases). V was shortened by 5 bases and J by 2 bases, with 15 bases between the two germline ends. CDR3 length equals 16 residues. Germline V gives CDR1 MNHEY, CDR2 SMNVEV (reference sequence). The CDR3 DNA sequence: TGTGCCAGCAGTCCTTGGACAGAGCTTAACACCGGGGAGCTGTTTTTT. It encodes CASSPWTELNTGELFF.

The genes are TRBV6-5 and TRBJ1-1; D possibly corresponds to TRBD1 (6 bases). Germline values: CDR1 MNHEY, CDR2 SVGAGI. The CDR3 covers 13 residues. In nucleotides, the CDR3 is TGTTCCGTGAATGGGGGGGCTAACACTGAAGCTTTCTTT. Amino acids: CSVNGGANTEAFF.

The chain carries TRBV6-5 and TRBJ1-3; D ambiguous. This CDR3 spans 15 amino acids. V gave up 0 bases and J gave up 0 bases, with 6 bases separating them. Germline V gene sequence: CDR1 MNHEY, CDR2 SVGAGI. The CDR3 loop reads CASSYSAISGNTIYF. DNA of the CDR3: TGTGCCAGCAGTTACTCGGCCATCTCTGGAAACACCATATATTTT.

This clone was counted only a few times. The gene calls are TRBV6-5 and TRBJ2-7; D uncertain. The CDR3 length is 15 residues. Looked up from germline, CDR1 is MNHEY and CDR2 is SVGAGI. V gave up 2 bases and J gave up 0 bases, with 11 bases separating them. The DNA for the CDR3 is TGTGCCAGCAGTTACGGGCCAACCTCCTCCTACGAGCAGTACTTC. Translating it yields CASSYGPTSSYEQYF.

The chain couples TRBV5-6 to TRBJ2-7, with 11 bases that match TRBD1. Germline trimming cut 4 bases from V and 4 bases from J; bases unmatched to any gene: 7. This CDR3 has 15 amino acids. Germline V lookup: CDR1 SGHDT, CDR2 YYEEEE. The CDR3 region is CASSRRDRGNYEQYF. The CDR3 DNA reads as TGTGCCAGCAGCCGACGGGACAGGGGGAATTACGAGCAGTACTTC.

This clone showed up just a few times. The CDR3 region has the DNA TGTGCCAGCAGCACTAGCGGGGGGGCGGGAGAGCAGTACTTC. It specifies CASSTSGGAGEQYF. The chain is built from TRBV11-2 and TRBJ2-7; TRBD2 agrees at 13 bases. From germline, CDR1 is SGHAT and CDR2 FQNNGV. CDR3 length equals 14 residues. The J segment lost 7 bases and the V segment lost 5 bases, leaving 5 bases of the junction unmatched.

The J gene is TRBJ2-7, the V gene TRBV4-3; the match to TRBD1 covers 7 bases. There are 15 residues in the CDR3. Per germline, CDR1 LGHNA and CDR2 YSLEER. V shed 1 base and J 2 bases; nucleotides not matched to a gene: 5. The CDR3 sequence is CASSQGRQGTYEQYF. The CDR3 DNA follows: TGCGCCAGCAGCCAAGGGAGACAGGGAACCTACGAGCAGTACTTC.

The CDR3 spells CASSFLAVGDSPLHF. CDR3 nucleotide sequence: TGTGCCAGCAGTTTTCTCGCAGTAGGGGATTCACCCCTCCACTTT. The chain recombines TRBV28 with TRBJ1-6, with D perhaps matching TRBD1 (5 bases). CDR1 and CDR2 from the germline V gene are MDHEN and SYDVKM. The CDR3 loop spans 15 amino acids. V shed 3 bases and J shed 8 bases, with 14 bases lying between them.

The CDR3 reads CASRRTEYEQYF. The CDR3 nucleotides read TGTGCCAGCAGGAGGACAGAATACGAGCAGTACTTC. The chain joins TRBV28 to TRBJ2-7, with D possibly being TRBD1 (6 bases). Trimming pared 6 bases from V and 4 bases from J, leaving 10 bases between. The CDR3 is 12 amino acids. CDR1 is MDHEN and CDR2 is SYDVKM in the germline V gene.

The rearrangement joins TRBV9 to TRBJ1-3; the D gene is possibly TRBD1 (6 bases). V lost 3 bases and J lost 0, with 13 bases in between. The CDR3 totals 16 residues. Germline V gives CDR1 SGDLS, CDR2 YYNGEE. CDR3 coding DNA: TGTGCCAGCAGCGGCGACAGGAAAACCTCTGGAAACACCATATATTTT. Protein sequence: CASSGDRKTSGNTIYF.

The chain links TRBV28 to TRBJ1-1; possible D gene TRBD1, 6 bases. The CDR3 is 12 amino acids. V was trimmed by 3 bases and J by 11 bases, leaving 13 bases between them. Germline CDR1 and CDR2: MDHEN and SYDVKM. This CDR3 reads CASSLGGLNAFF. Written as DNA, the CDR3 is TGTGCCAGCAGTTTGGGGGGGCTCAACGCTTTCTTT. Based on the CDR3 plus reference TRBV28 and TRBJ1-1, the full variable domain is DVKVTQSSRYLVKRTGEKVFLECVQDMDHENMFWYRQDPGLGLRLIYFSYDVKMKEKGDIPEGYSVSREKKERFSLILESASTNQTSMYLCASSLGGLNAFFGQGTRLTVV.

This clone came up many times. The chain employs TRBV9 and TRBJ1-6, with D hard to call. Germline V gene lookup returns CDR1 SGDLS and CDR2 YYNGEE. The CDR3 runs 13 residues. V shed 5 bases and J shed 10 bases, with 13 bases lying between them. CDR3 nucleotide sequence: TGTGCCAGCAGTTCAGTCTTGGGCTCACCCCTCCACTTT. Translating gives CASSSVLGSPLHF.

This chain joins TRBV6-5 and TRBJ2-7; D might be TRBD2 (5 bases). Germline assignment: CDR1 MNHEY and CDR2 SVGAGI. The CDR3 loop spans 14 amino acids. V was pared by 6 bases and J by 0 bases, with 12 bases between. CDR3 DNA: TGTGCCAGCAGGATGGGAGCACTCTCCTACGAGCAGTACTTC. Residues: CASRMGALSYEQYF.

The CDR3 DNA reads TGTGCCAGCAGCCGGCTGATAGCGGACCCCTCAAACAATGAGCAGTTCTTC. Translating gives CASSRLIADPSNNEQFF. V gene TRBV3-1 (or the pseudogene TRBV3-2) combines with J gene TRBJ2-1; tentative D call: TRBD2 (6 bases). There are 17 residues in the CDR3. Germline lookup yields CDR1 LGHDT and CDR2 YNNKEL (reference sequence). V was clipped by 4 bases and J by 5 bases, with 21 bases between them.

This clone was detected only a few times. This sequence joins TRBV11-2 and TRBJ2-7; TRBD2 matches at 8 bases. CDR3 length: 14 residues. V shed 5 bases, J shed 5 bases, and the junction held 8 bases outside the gene matches. Germline V gene data show CDR1 as SGHAT and CDR2 as FQNNGV. The CDR3 sequence: CASSPSGSRNEQYF. For the CDR3, the DNA is TGTGCCAGCAGCCCAAGCGGGAGTAGGAACGAGCAGTACTTC.

This clone was found a few times. V gene TRBV4-2 combines with J gene TRBJ2-4, with 8 positions matching TRBD2. Germline-derived CDR1 and CDR2 are LGHNA and YNFKEQ. The CDR3 runs to 16 residues. V was clipped by 4 bases and J by 0 bases; unmatched bases: 5. For the CDR3, the DNA is TGTGCCAGCAGCCCAGCGGGGGCCCTAGCCAAAAACATTCAGTACTTC. Amino acids: CASSPAGALAKNIQYF.

This rearrangement joins TRBV19 to TRBJ2-3; tentative D call: TRBD1 (6 bases). The CDR3 has 15 residues. V was trimmed by 3 bases and J by 7 bases, leaving 17 bases between them. The germline gives CDR1 LNHDA, CDR2 SQIVND (reference sequence). CDR3 in DNA: TGTGCCAGTAGTATCCAACAGGGAGAACGGCATACGCAGTATTTT. Residues: CASSIQQGERHTQYF.

The gene calls are TRBV6-5 and TRBJ1-4; D might be TRBD1 (6 bases). The germline V and J ends were trimmed by 6 bases and 7 bases, with 18 bases remaining between them. Germline V CDR1 and CDR2: MNHEY, SVGAGI. This CDR3 is 15 amino acids long. The CDR3 DNA reads TGTGCCAGCAGCCACGAGACAGGCCCCGGTGAAAAACTGTTTTTT. Its translation is CASSHETGPGEKLFF.

The gene calls are TRBV7-9 and TRBJ1-1; tentative D call: TRBD1 (5 bases). This CDR3 has 13 amino acids. The V end was cut by 1 base, the J end by 9 bases, with 12 bases between. Germline-derived CDR1 and CDR2 are SEHNR and FQNEAQ (reference sequence). CDR3: CASSLGGEAKAFF. The CDR3 coding sequence is TGTGCCAGCAGCTTAGGGGGGGAGGCAAAAGCTTTCTTT.

The chain couples TRBV3-1 (or the pseudogene TRBV3-2) to TRBJ2-7; D unclear. V was clipped by 1 base and J by 4 bases, with 11 bases between them. The CDR3 totals 14 residues. Germline loops: CDR1 LGHDT, CDR2 YNNKEL (reference sequence). DNA of the CDR3: TGTGCCAGCAGCCAAGTTGCGAGCTGGTACGAGCAGTACTTC. Translation: CASSQVASWYEQYF.

The V gene is TRBV28, the J gene TRBJ1-2, with unresolved D. The CDR3 length is 15 residues. Trimming took 1 base from V and 4 from J, leaving 13 bases between them. Per germline, CDR1 MDHEN and CDR2 SYDVKM. The CDR3 spells CASSLYPSDSYGYTF. The CDR3 DNA reads TGTGCCAGCAGTTTATACCCCTCAGACTCCTATGGCTACACCTTC.